This TCR beta chain is from a study of blood T cell repertoires in COVID-19. Study as a whole: Acute-phase and convalescent COVID-19 samples originated in the United States, Italy and Spain.

Trimming took off 5 bases at V and 4 bases at J, with 11 bases between the two ends. Germline CDR1 reads SNHLY; CDR2 reads FYNNEI. This CDR3 region has 13 residues. This study enrolled people aged about 18 to 95 from about 26 US geographic areas. Clinical histories supplied by participants themselves formed the basis of cohort assignment. Profiling relied on immunoSEQ multiplex PCR, and the TCRdb table lists in-frame clones only, not all of them. In the table there are some 200,000 clones, approximately 80% of which are singletons. The count of this clone is one. The sequencing sample was made of PBMCs or T cells enriched from blood (not recorded which). This receptor was taken from a man aged 35 to 55 who had recovered from COVID-19. The chain couples TRBV2 to TRBJ1-2, with unresolved D. The CDR3 here is CASSFRGPYGYTF. Written as DNA, the CDR3 is TGTGCCAGCAGTTTCAGAGGCCCCTATGGCTACACCTTC.